This note documents a single T cell receptor (beta chain) sequence. This sample was taken from a study of blood T cell repertoires in COVID-19. The overall study: T cells, B-cell-depleted T cells, or PBMCs supplied cDNA or gDNA.

Those who participated ranged in age from 18 to 89 years and resided in 20 to 30 US areas. Clinical histories supplied by participants themselves formed the basis of cohort assignment. V was clipped by 3 bases and J by 5 bases; unmatched bases: 12. The V gene's germline CDR1 is ENHRY and CDR2 SYGVKD. The CDR3 runs 16 residues. Data came from immunoSEQ multiplex PCR; TCRdb stores just in-frame clones and leaves some out. Found here are a few hundred thousand clones, around 85% of them singletons; the top ten hold under 9.5%. The chain combines TRBV10-3 with TRBJ2-7; 8 bases align to TRBD1. This sequence was found in a woman aged 55-70 years who had recovered from COVID-19. Sequenced: PBMCs or T cells enriched from blood (not recorded which). The CDR3 DNA sequence: TGTGCCATCAGTGACTCGGGCAGGGGGCTTGCCAACGAGCAGTACTTC. Residues: CAISDSGRGLANEQYF.